The 5 T cell receptor beta chains listed next were all sequenced from one sample in a study of cytomegalovirus exposure and HLA in healthy donors. Primers: 60 Vbeta forward and 13 Jbeta reverse. Only in-frame clones appear in the TCRdb table, and some are missing; sequencing was by immunoSEQ multiplex PCR. The sample lists 90,000 to 150,000 clones, more than 60% seen once, with around 4.2% in the top ten. Sequenced sample: PBMCs. These TCRs come from a woman between 40 and 50 years old in good health and CMV-seronegative.

The V and J genes are TRBV4-1 and TRBJ1-2, with D hard to call. Germline values: CDR1 MGHRA, CDR2 YSYEKL. The CDR3 runs 12 residues. Trimming shortened V by 1 base and J by 8 bases, and 8 bases separated the two germline ends. The CDR3 region has the DNA TGCGCCAGCAGCCAAGCTGGGAGAGGCTACACCTTC. The encoded protein is CASSQAGRGYTF.

The DNA of the CDR3 is TGTGCCAGCAGTTTTTCTGCAACTAATGAAAAACTGTTTTTT. This codes for CASSFSATNEKLFF. The chain joins TRBV6-1 to TRBJ1-4, with D unresolved. Trimming cost V 5 bases and J 0 bases, with 7 bases left between them. Germline V lookup: CDR1 MNHNS, CDR2 SASEGT. The CDR3 extends over 14 amino acids.

The J gene is TRBJ1-6, the V gene TRBV30; 7 nucleotides agree with TRBD1. The CDR3 is 15 amino acids. J was trimmed by 4 bases and V by 2 bases; bases with no gene match: 5. The V gene's germline CDR1 is GTSNPN and CDR2 SVGIG (reference sequence). The CDR3 sequence: CAWSTGTAYNSPLHF. The CDR3 nucleotides read TGTGCCTGGAGTACTGGGACAGCGTATAATTCACCCCTCCACTTT.

This clone turned up a few times. The chain recombines TRBV6-1 with TRBJ2-3, with 8 bases lining up with TRBD2. Germline V gene data show CDR1 as MNHNS and CDR2 as SASEGT. V dropped 2 bases and J dropped 4; count of bases not matched to a gene: 8. This CDR3 has 16 amino acids. CDR3 in amino acids: CASSERAGGPPDTQYF. CDR3 coding DNA: TGTGCCAGCAGTGAACGGGCGGGAGGCCCCCCAGATACGCAGTATTTT.

The chain is built from TRBV6-5 and TRBJ2-7; TRBD1 agrees at 7 bases. Germline V gene lookup returns CDR1 MNHEY and CDR2 SVGAGI. The trim removed 7 bases at V and 6 bases at J, leaving 12 bases unmatched. This CDR3 is 14 amino acids long. This CDR3 reads CASTRTGINGEQYF. The CDR3 coding sequence is TGTGCCAGCACCCGGACAGGAATAAACGGCGAGCAGTACTTC.